The T cell receptor (beta chain) under discussion was sequenced for a study of blood T cells in healthy people across ages. Each donor was a healthy Caucasian individual from Russia, aged 6 to 90. Next came a second PCR, run for roughly 7 to 12 cycles, which used a sample-barcoded 5' primer along with a J-beta primer mix. Using its own MiXCR run on the 5' RACE reads, TCRdb lists one record per CDR3 protein. This repertoire shows some 920,000 distinct CDR3 sequences, roughly 51% found once; its top ten account for about a fifth. General study findings and limits: Diversity of TCR beta per million T cells declined in a roughly linear way with age. More naive CD4+ cells and higher diversity were found in long-lived than in aged donors.

The CDR3 runs to 15 residues. J lost 5 bases, V lost 2 bases, and 6 bases had no gene match. From germline, CDR1 is SQVTM and CDR2 ANQGSEA. In this sample, this clonotype turned up a few times. Its specificity is unknown. The chain uses TRBV29-1 and TRBJ2-7, with 13 nucleotides matching TRBD2. Sequences were obtained from blood. The clonotype originates from a woman in her sixties in good health. The CDR3 sequence is CSVERRTSGRNEQYF. The CDR3 DNA sequence: TGCAGCGTTGAACGCCGGACTAGCGGGAGAAACGAGCAGTACTTC.